This T cell receptor beta chain derives from a study of human T cells and chemical hapten exposure. J gave up 5 bases and V 0 bases, and 8 bases lay outside the gene matches. Germline CDR1 MNHNS, CDR2 SASEGT. The CDR3 is made up of 17 amino acids. Time point here: pre-sensitization, week 0. Treatment meaning: therapeutic diphenylcyclopropenone sensitization with weekly scalp DPC. TCRdb reanalysed the RACE reads using MiXCR and keeps one entry per CDR3 protein. The sample has 38,000 or so distinct CDR3 sequences, 6% to 9.5% seen once. This clonotype was picked up many times. The rearrangement links TRBV6-1 to TRBJ2-3; 10 nucleotides agree with TRBD2. This material consisted of whole blood, taken in connection with sensitization to the hapten diphenylcyclopropenone (DPC). The clonotype was recovered from a woman aged 45-65 years with alopecia areata. Some clones in this sample may be carry-over from other donors' samples. CDR3 bases: TGTGCCAGCAGTGAAGCGAGCGGGAGGGCCTTCGTAGATACGCAGTATTTT. Its protein is CASSEASGRAFVDTQYF.